These 9 T cell receptor beta chains originate from one sample sequenced in a study of CD8 T cells in ankylosing spondylitis. MiXCR, run by TCRdb on the 5' RACE reads, gives a single entry per CDR3 protein. The sample contains roughly 120,000 distinct CDR3 sequences, approximately 13% of which appear only once. Material: blood, either unsorted or a sorted T cell fraction (not recorded which). The receptors stem from a female donor with ankylosing spondylitis or in good health (not recorded which).

This clonotype appeared many times. The chain carries TRBV6-5 and TRBJ2-7; 7 bases match TRBD2. The trim removed 0 bases at V and 0 bases at J, leaving 5 bases unmatched. CDR1 MNHEY and CDR2 SVGAGI come from the germline V gene. The CDR3 sequence is 16 residues long. Here the CDR3 reads CASSYSGTITSYEQYF. The DNA for the CDR3 is TGTGCCAGCAGTTACTCCGGGACTATCACCTCCTACGAGCAGTACTTC.

This clonotype was observed at least ten times. The genes are TRBV7-6 and TRBJ2-7, with 8 positions matching TRBD1. The length of the CDR3 is 15 residues. The germline CDR1 and CDR2 sequences are SGHVS and FNYEAQ. The V and J ends lost 1 base and 6 bases, in that order; junction bases with no gene match: 8. The CDR3 coding sequence is TGTGCCAGCAGCTTAGAGGGGCAGGGGGCTGGCGAGCAGTACTTC. Protein: CASSLEGQGAGEQYF.

This clonotype has at least ten counts. V and J are TRBV9 and TRBJ2-7; 8 bases fit TRBD2. CDR3 length equals 14 residues. Per germline, CDR1 SGDLS and CDR2 YYNGEE. V lost 4 bases to trimming and J lost 3 bases; unmatched junction nucleotides: 6. The CDR3 DNA sequence: TGTGCCAGCAGCCCGGGGGGGCAGAACTACGAGCAGTACTTC. Translation: CASSPGGQNYEQYF.

Only a few counts were recorded for this clonotype. The chain couples TRBV5-1 to TRBJ1-1; D is possibly TRBD1 (5 bases). The CDR3 sequence is 16 residues long. Germline V CDR1 and CDR2: SGHRS, YFSETQ. The V end lost 0 bases, the J end lost 2 bases, and 14 bases lay between the germline ends. CDR3 amino acids: CASSLGSGRTNTEAFF. Written as DNA, the CDR3 is TGCGCCAGCAGCTTGGGATCCGGACGGACAAACACTGAAGCTTTCTTT.

The rearrangement uses TRBV9 and TRBJ2-3, with TRBD1 identical over 7 bases. Germline V gene data show CDR1 as SGDLS and CDR2 as YYNGEE. The junction had 8 bases not matched to a gene; V was cut back by 0 bases and J by 1 base. The length of the CDR3 is 17 residues. The CDR3 DNA reads TGTGCCAGCAGCGTAGGGAAAGGGGGCACAGGCACAGATACGCAGTATTTT. Translated: CASSVGKGGTGTDTQYF.

This clonotype was seen at least ten times. This sequence joins TRBV6-1 and TRBJ1-5, with 7 bases lining up with TRBD1. V was clipped by 6 bases and J by 1 base; unmatched bases: 6. Germline loops: CDR1 MNHNS, CDR2 SASEGT. The CDR3 loop spans 15 amino acids. The DNA of the CDR3 is TGTGCCAGCAGACCAGACAGGGTAAGCAATCAGCCCCAGCATTTT. It is translated as CASRPDRVSNQPQHF.

This clonotype occurred many times. The V gene is TRBV7-9, the J gene TRBJ2-7; D remains unclear. V lost 3 bases to trimming and J lost 1 base, with 13 bases between them. CDR1 and CDR2 (germline): SEHNR, FQNEAQ (reference sequence). CDR3 length: 15 residues. Here the CDR3 reads CASSLNLAGSYEQYF. In DNA, the CDR3 is TGTGCCAGCAGCTTGAATTTGGCAGGTTCCTACGAGCAGTACTTC.

This clonotype was recorded a few times. This chain joins TRBV6-1 and TRBJ1-4, with D possibly being TRBD1 (5 bases). Germline loops: CDR1 MNHNS, CDR2 SASEGT. The CDR3 length is 18 residues. V was cut by 4 bases and J by 8 bases, with 26 bases left in between. The CDR3 is CASSVVGFGGSAGEKLFF. The DNA of the CDR3 is TGTGCCAGCAGTGTGGTTGGGTTTGGGGGGTCGGCCGGGGAAAAACTGTTTTTT.

This chain links TRBV20-1 with TRBJ1-4; the D is unclear. The germline gives CDR1 DFQATT, CDR2 SNEGSKA (reference sequence). Trimming removed 0 bases from V and 9 bases from J, with 11 bases in between. This CDR3 is 13 amino acids long. Here the CDR3 reads CSARDKGVKKLFF. Written as DNA, the CDR3 is TGCAGTGCTAGAGATAAGGGAGTGAAAAAACTGTTTTTT.